Listed below are T cell receptor beta chains from one sample, sequenced in a study of T cells in Graves' hyperthyroidism and ophthalmopathy. From the multiplex PCR reads, TCRdb called clonotypes with MiXCR, one entry per CDR3 protein. The sample yields approximately 300,000 distinct CDR3 sequences, approximately 15% seen once. Sequencing was carried out using blood. These receptors were collected from a woman aged 60-70 years with Graves' ophthalmopathy. The CDR3 runs from the conserved cysteine through the conserved F or W. Fields, in order: J gene, V gene, D gene, CDR3 protein. D genes are given only for firm matches.

j_gene: TRBJ1-2
v_gene: TRBV20-1
d_gene: .
CDR3aa: CSARDFGVVYGYTF

j_gene: TRBJ2-3
v_gene: TRBV29-1
d_gene: TRBD1
CDR3aa: CSVDVVGQYTDTQYF

j_gene: TRBJ2-1
v_gene: TRBV15
d_gene: .
CDR3aa: CATSRLDGEQFF

j_gene: TRBJ2-2
v_gene: TRBV19
d_gene: .
CDR3aa: CASSIGDLTGELFF

j_gene: TRBJ2-3
v_gene: TRBV28
d_gene: TRBD2
CDR3aa: CASSVGGSRNTQYF

j_gene: TRBJ1-6
v_gene: TRBV7-2
d_gene: .
CDR3aa: CASSLEILSPLHF

j_gene: TRBJ1-1
v_gene: TRBV7-9
d_gene: .
CDR3aa: CASSLKGSVNTEAFF

j_gene: TRBJ2-7
v_gene: TRBV7-2
d_gene: TRBD1
CDR3aa: CASSRDRASGQYF

j_gene: TRBJ2-3
v_gene: TRBV11-3
d_gene: .
CDR3aa: CASSLALGLTSTDTQYF

j_gene: TRBJ1-5
v_gene: TRBV6-2/TRBV6-3
d_gene: TRBD1
CDR3aa: CASSYPGQGLFQPQHF

j_gene: TRBJ2-7
v_gene: TRBV25-1
d_gene: .
CDR3aa: CASSPSLHNIYEQYF

j_gene: TRBJ1-5
v_gene: TRBV27
d_gene: TRBD1
CDR3aa: CASSPTGGAGQPQHF

j_gene: TRBJ1-3
v_gene: TRBV6-1
d_gene: TRBD1
CDR3aa: CASSQGTGTSGNTIYF

j_gene: TRBJ2-3
v_gene: TRBV7-9
d_gene: .
CDR3aa: CASTGLTSTDTQYF

j_gene: TRBJ1-5
v_gene: TRBV2
d_gene: .
CDR3aa: CASSPGQNNQPQHF

j_gene: TRBJ2-7
v_gene: TRBV7-2
d_gene: .
CDR3aa: CASSLGRVVYEQYF

j_gene: TRBJ2-1
v_gene: TRBV12-3/TRBV12-4
d_gene: .
CDR3aa: CASSFFSDNEQFF

j_gene: TRBJ2-2
v_gene: TRBV20-1
d_gene: TRBD1
CDR3aa: CSANRGGTGELFF

j_gene: TRBJ1-4
v_gene: TRBV20-1
d_gene: .
CDR3aa: CSATRGGNEKLFF

j_gene: TRBJ1-3
v_gene: TRBV5-1
d_gene: TRBD1
CDR3aa: CASSSQGLAGNTIYF

j_gene: TRBJ2-3
v_gene: TRBV7-2
d_gene: TRBD2
CDR3aa: CASSLASGGVTDTQYF

j_gene: TRBJ2-2
v_gene: TRBV10-3
d_gene: TRBD1
CDR3aa: CAISTIEQNRGPGELFF

j_gene: TRBJ1-2
v_gene: TRBV5-6
d_gene: .
CDR3aa: CASSSYRRSGGYTF

j_gene: TRBJ1-3
v_gene: TRBV7-9
d_gene: TRBD1
CDR3aa: CATAVLRQGYGNTIYF

j_gene: TRBJ2-7
v_gene: TRBV2
d_gene: .
CDR3aa: CASREYEQYF

j_gene: TRBJ2-1
v_gene: TRBV2
d_gene: TRBD2
CDR3aa: CASSEIGLAGLDEQFF

j_gene: TRBJ2-7
v_gene: TRBV5-4
d_gene: TRBD1
CDR3aa: CASSSPLGTGGSYEQYF

j_gene: TRBJ2-5
v_gene: TRBV20-1
d_gene: .
CDR3aa: CSARERETQYF

j_gene: TRBJ2-7
v_gene: TRBV6-1
d_gene: TRBD1
CDR3aa: CASSSNRGPSYEQYF

j_gene: TRBJ1-1
v_gene: TRBV6-2/TRBV6-3
d_gene: .
CDR3aa: CASSYSIYTPNTEAFF

j_gene: TRBJ1-5
v_gene: TRBV20-1
d_gene: .
CDR3aa: CSARDFGQGNQPQHF